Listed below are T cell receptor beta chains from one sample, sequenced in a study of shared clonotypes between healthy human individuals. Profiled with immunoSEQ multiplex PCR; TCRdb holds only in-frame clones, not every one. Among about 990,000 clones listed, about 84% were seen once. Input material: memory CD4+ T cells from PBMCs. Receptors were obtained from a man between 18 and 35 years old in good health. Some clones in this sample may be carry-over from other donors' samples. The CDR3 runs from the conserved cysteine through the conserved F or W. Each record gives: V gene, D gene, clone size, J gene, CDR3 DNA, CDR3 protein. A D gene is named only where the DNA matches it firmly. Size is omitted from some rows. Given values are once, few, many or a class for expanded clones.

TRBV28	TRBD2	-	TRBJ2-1	TGTGCCAGCAGTTGGCTAGCGGGAGAATCCGAGCAGTTCTTC	CASSWLAGESEQFF
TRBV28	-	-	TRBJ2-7	TGTGCCAGCAGTACCCCTAGCGCCGAAAGCTCCTACGAGCAGTACTTC	CASSTPSAESSYEQYF
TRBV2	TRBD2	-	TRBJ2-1	TGTGCCAGCATGCGGGAGGCAAGCTCCTACAATGAGCAGTTCTTC	CASMREASSYNEQFF
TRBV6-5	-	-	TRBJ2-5	TGTGCCAGCAGTTACTCGATTCTAGTTCAAGAGACCCAGTACTTC	CASSYSILVQETQYF
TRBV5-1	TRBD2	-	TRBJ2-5	TGCGCCAGCAGCTTGGGGTGGGGACTAGCGGCCCAAGAGACCCAGTACTTC	CASSLGWGLAAQETQYF
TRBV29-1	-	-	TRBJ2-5	TGCAGCGTTGAAGACCGAATATCCTCTGTGAGGACCCAGTACTTC	CSVEDRISSVRTQYF
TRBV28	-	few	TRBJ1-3	TGTGCCAGCAGTACCCCGGGAGGGGTAGGAAACACCATATATTTT	CASSTPGGVGNTIYF
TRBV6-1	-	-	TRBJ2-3	TGTGCCAGCAGCGAGTTGTGGAGCACAGATACGCAGTATTTT	CASSELWSTDTQYF
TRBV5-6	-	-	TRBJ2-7	TGTGCCAGCAGCATACAGGGTTCCGAGCAGTACTTC	CASSIQGSEQYF
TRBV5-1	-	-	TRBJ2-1	TGCGCCAGCAGCTTGGAAATAAACTACAATGAGCAGTTCTTC	CASSLEINYNEQFF
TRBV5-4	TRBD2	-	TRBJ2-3	TGTGCCAGCAGCTTGACTAGCGGGGGGGGAGATACGCAGTATTTT	CASSLTSGGGDTQYF
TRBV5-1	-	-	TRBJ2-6	TGCGCCAGCGGCGACACCTCCTCTGGGGCCAACGTCCTGACTTTC	CASGDTSSGANVLTF
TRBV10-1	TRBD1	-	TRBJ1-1	TGCGCCAGCAGTGCCCTTACAGGGGGGGGCACTGAAGCTTTCTTT	CASSALTGGGTEAFF
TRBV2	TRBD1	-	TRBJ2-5	TGTGCCAGCAGCGGCCTCGTGGGACAGGGTTGGGAGACCCAGTACTTC	CASSGLVGQGWETQYF
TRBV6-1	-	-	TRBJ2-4	TGTGCCAGCAGTGGGGAAAACATTCAGTACTTC	CASSGENIQYF
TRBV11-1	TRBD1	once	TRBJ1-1	TGTGCCAGCAGCTTGAGAGGACAGGGCGGGGCTTTCTTT	CASSLRGQGGAFF
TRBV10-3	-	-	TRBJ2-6	TGTGCCATCAGTGAGTTGGGACGGGCTGGGGCCAACGTCCTGACTTTC	CAISELGRAGANVLTF
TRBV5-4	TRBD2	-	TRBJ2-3	TGTGCCAGCAGCGTGGGACTAGCGGGAGGGGAAGATACGCAGTATTTT	CASSVGLAGGEDTQYF
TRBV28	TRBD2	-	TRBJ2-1	TGTGCCAGCAGACAACTCCTAGCGGGAGCGGGGAATGAGCAGTTCTTC	CASRQLLAGAGNEQFF
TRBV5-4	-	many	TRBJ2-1	TGTGCCAGCAGCTTAGGTAGGAACAATGAGCAGTTCTTC	CASSLGRNNEQFF
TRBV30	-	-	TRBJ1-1	TGTGCCTGGAGTGTAAGTCAGGTTAATCTAGCTTTCTTT	CAWSVSQVNLAFF
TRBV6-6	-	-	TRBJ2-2	TGTGCCAGCAGTTTTCAGGGACGGAACGGGGAGCTGTTTTTT	CASSFQGRNGELFF
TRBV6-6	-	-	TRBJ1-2	TGTGCCAGCAGCCCACGGGGGGGAGGAACTAACTATGGCTACACCTTC	CASSPRGGGTNYGYTF
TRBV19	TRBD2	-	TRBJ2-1	TGTGCCAGTAGTTCCCACCGACTAGCGGGAGGGAATGAGCAGTTCTTC	CASSSHRLAGGNEQFF
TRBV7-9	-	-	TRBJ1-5	TGTGCCAGCAGCTTTGGGTTCCAGGGACAGCCCCAGCATTTT	CASSFGFQGQPQHF
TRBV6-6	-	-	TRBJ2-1	TGTGCCAGCAGTTACGGTAGCTTCGATGAGCAGTTCTTC	CASSYGSFDEQFF
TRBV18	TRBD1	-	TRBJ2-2	TGTGCCAGCTCACCCGGGACAGGGGGCACCGGGGAGCTGTTTTTT	CASSPGTGGTGELFF
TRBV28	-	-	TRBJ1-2	TGTGCCAGCAGTTTCGAAGACGGCGGGCCCAACTATGGCTACACCTTC	CASSFEDGGPNYGYTF
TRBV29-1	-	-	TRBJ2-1	TGCAGCGTTGAGGGGAACGTGCAGTTCTTC	CSVEGNVQFF
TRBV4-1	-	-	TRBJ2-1	TGCGCCAGCAGCCAGGGGGTACCCAATGAGCAGTTCTTC	CASSQGVPNEQFF
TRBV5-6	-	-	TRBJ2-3	TGTGCCAGCAGCAGACTGGGCGGGGCGTGGGATACGCAGTATTTT	CASSRLGGAWDTQYF
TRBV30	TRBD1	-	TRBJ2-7	TGTGCCTCTCTCCGGGACAGCTCCTACGAGCAGTACTTC	CASLRDSSYEQYF
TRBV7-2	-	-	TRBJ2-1	TGTGCCAGCAGCTTAGGGAGTCATCCAGGAGAGCAGTTCTTC	CASSLGSHPGEQFF
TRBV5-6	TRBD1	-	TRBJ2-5	TGTGCCAGCAGCTCCGCGACAGGGGGCTTTGGAGAGACCCAGTACTTC	CASSSATGGFGETQYF
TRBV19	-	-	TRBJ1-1	TGTGCCAGTAGTATAGGACACCGCGGGACTGAAGCTTTCTTT	CASSIGHRGTEAFF
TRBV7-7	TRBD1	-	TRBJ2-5	TGTGCCAGCAGCCTCGTGGGGGACAGGGGAGAGACCCAGTACTTC	CASSLVGDRGETQYF
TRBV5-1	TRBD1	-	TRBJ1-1	TGCGCCAGCAGCTTACAGGGGTTTGAGAACACTGAAGCTTTCTTT	CASSLQGFENTEAFF
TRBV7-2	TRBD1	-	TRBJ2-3	TGTGCCAGCAGCGCACAGGGGACGGCAGATACGCAGTATTTT	CASSAQGTADTQYF
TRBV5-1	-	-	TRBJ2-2	TGCGCCAGCAGCTTGAGGAAAGGGGACACCGGGGAGCTGTTTTTT	CASSLRKGDTGELFF
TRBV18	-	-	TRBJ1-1	TGTGCCAGCTCACCACTAACGTCGGACACTGAAGCTTTCTTT	CASSPLTSDTEAFF
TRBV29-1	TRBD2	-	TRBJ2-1	TGCAGCACTGGCCCAGCGGGAGGGCGGGAGAACAATGAGCAGTTCTTC	CSTGPAGGRENNEQFF
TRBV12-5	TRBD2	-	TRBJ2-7	TGTGCTAGTGGTTTGGCCCCTTGGCTAGCGGGAAGCGAGCAGTACTTC	CASGLAPWLAGSEQYF